The 8 T cell receptor beta chains in this list originate from one sample, sequenced in a study of cytomegalovirus exposure and HLA in healthy donors. The primer mix had 60 Vbeta and 13 Jbeta primers. Libraries were prepared by immunoSEQ multiplex PCR; TCRdb keeps only in-frame clonotypes and omits some of them. The sample has 100,000 to 150,000 clones, around four fifths seen once. The sample comprised PBMCs. The receptors shown here come from a woman in her thirties or forties in good health and CMV-seronegative.

V gene TRBV27 combines with J gene TRBJ2-1; D perhaps matches TRBD1 (6 bases). Trimming took 6 bases from V and 4 from J, leaving 19 bases between them. The CDR3 consists of 16 residues. In germline, CDR1 is MNHEY, CDR2 SMNVEV (reference sequence). CDR3: CASRSPVNQGYNEQFF. CDR3 bases: TGTGCCAGCAGGTCCCCTGTAAACCAGGGGTACAATGAGCAGTTCTTC.

This chain joins TRBV9 and TRBJ2-2; tentatively, D is TRBD1 (6 bases). Looked up from germline, CDR1 is SGDLS and CDR2 is YYNGEE. The CDR3 is made up of 13 amino acids. Trimming took off 5 bases at V and 8 bases at J, with 13 bases between the two ends. DNA of the CDR3: TGTGCCAGCAGTGACATGGGGGCTGGGGAGCTGTTTTTT. It codes for CASSDMGAGELFF.

This chain connects TRBV6-4 to TRBJ2-3, with 10 positions matching TRBD2. This CDR3 has 16 amino acids. The germline V gene encodes CDR1 MRHNA and CDR2 SNTAGT. V lost 4 bases and J lost 2; bases outside the gene matches: 6. DNA for the CDR3: TGTGCCAGCAGTGCGGTAGCGGGGGGCCACACAGATACGCAGTATTTT. Translating it yields CASSAVAGGHTDTQYF.

The chain is built from TRBV28 and TRBJ1-5, with TRBD1 as a possible D gene (5 bases). In germline, CDR1 is MDHEN, CDR2 SYDVKM. V was pared by 6 bases and J by 1 base, with 16 bases between. The CDR3 is 16 amino acids. CDR3 region: CASSTSLRQSNQPQHF. The DNA for the CDR3 is TGTGCCAGCAGCACCAGCCTTCGACAGAGCAATCAGCCCCAGCATTTT.

This clone was detected a few times. CDR3 DNA sequence: TGCGCCAGCAGCTCCTTATTGACAGGTAGAGGTTCTTACTACGAGCAGTACTTC. Its translation is CASSSLLTGRGSYYEQYF. The rearrangement links TRBV5-1 to TRBJ2-7; TRBD1 is a possible D gene (6 bases). The germline gives CDR1 SGHRS, CDR2 YFSETQ. This CDR3 is 18 amino acids long. The V and J ends lost 3 bases and 3 bases respectively, with 25 bases between them.

The chain uses TRBV9 and TRBJ2-7; tentatively, D is TRBD2 (6 bases). The CDR3 is made up of 15 amino acids. Per germline, CDR1 SGDLS and CDR2 YYNGEE. V lost 0 bases to trimming and J lost 1 base, with 11 bases between them. The CDR3 nucleotides are TGTGCCAGCAGCGTAGCATGGGACTTGTCCTACGAGCAGTACTTC. Encoded protein: CASSVAWDLSYEQYF. Drawing the rest from reference TRBV9 and TRBJ2-7, the complete variable domain is DSGVTQTPKHLITATGQRVTLRCSPRSGDLSVYWYQQSLDQGLQFLIQYYNGEERAKGNILERFSAQQFPDLHSELNLSSLELGDSALYFCASSVAWDLSYEQYFGPGTRLTVT.

This sequence joins TRBV6-5 and TRBJ2-1; TRBD2 aligns across 7 bases. This CDR3 has 15 residues. Per the germline V gene, CDR1 is MNHEY and CDR2 is SVGAGI. V trimming: 6 bases; J trimming: 3 bases; junction bases outside the gene matches: 8. CDR3 in DNA: TGTGCCAGCAGCACAAGCGGGGCGAACTACAATGAGCAGTTCTTC. Residues: CASSTSGANYNEQFF.

V gene TRBV6-5 combines with J gene TRBJ2-1, with 12 bases aligning to TRBD2. Germline loops: CDR1 MNHEY, CDR2 SVGAGI. After removal of 4 bases from V and 6 bases from J, the junction contained 4 bases not matched to a gene. This CDR3 has 15 amino acids. The CDR3 spells CASSFGLAGPNEQFF. The DNA for the CDR3 is TGTGCCAGCAGTTTCGGACTAGCGGGACCCAATGAGCAGTTCTTC.